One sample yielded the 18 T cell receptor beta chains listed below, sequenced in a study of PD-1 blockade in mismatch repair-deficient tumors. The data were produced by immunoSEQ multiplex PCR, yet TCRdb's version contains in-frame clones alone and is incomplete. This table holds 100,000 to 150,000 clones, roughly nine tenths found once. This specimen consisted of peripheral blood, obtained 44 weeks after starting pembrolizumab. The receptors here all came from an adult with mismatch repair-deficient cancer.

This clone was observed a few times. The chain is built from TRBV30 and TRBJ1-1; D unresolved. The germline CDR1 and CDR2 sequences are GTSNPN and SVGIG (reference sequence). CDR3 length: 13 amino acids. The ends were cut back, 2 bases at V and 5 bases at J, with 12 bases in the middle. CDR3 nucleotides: TGTGCCTGGAGTAACCTCGGGAGAACTGAAGCTTTCTTT. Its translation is CAWSNLGRTEAFF. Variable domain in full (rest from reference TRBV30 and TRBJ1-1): SQTIHQWPATLVQPVGSPLSLECTVEGTSNPNLYWYRQAAGRGLQLLFYSVGIGQISSEVPQNLSASRPQDRQFILSSKKLLLSDSGFYLCAWSNLGRTEAFFGQGTRLTVV.

In DNA, the CDR3 is TGCAGTGCCCGGAGATACAATGAGCAGTTCTTC. It is translated as CSARRYNEQFF. The chain has TRBV20-1 and TRBJ2-1; D is unresolved. There are 11 residues in the CDR3. Trimming shortened V by 6 bases and J by 4 bases, and 7 bases separated the two germline ends. Germline V CDR1 and CDR2: DFQATT, SNEGSKA (reference sequence).

CDR3: CASSPGLAGEGASDEQFF. In DNA, the CDR3 is TGTGCCAGCTCACCAGGTCTAGCGGGAGAAGGGGCAAGCGATGAGCAGTTCTTC. The chain employs TRBV18 and TRBJ2-1; 10 bases match TRBD2. The V and J ends lost 2 bases and 8 bases, in that order; junction bases with no gene match: 15. Germline values: CDR1 KGHSH, CDR2 LQKENI. This CDR3 has 18 amino acids. The full variable domain, in which reference TRBV18 and TRBJ2-1 provide the parts outside the CDR3, is NAGVMQNPRHLVRRRGQEARLRCSPMKGHSHVYWYRQLPEEGLKFMVYLQKENIIDESGMPKERFSAEFPKEGPSILRIQQVVRGDSAAYFCASSPGLAGEGASDEQFFGPGTRLTVL.

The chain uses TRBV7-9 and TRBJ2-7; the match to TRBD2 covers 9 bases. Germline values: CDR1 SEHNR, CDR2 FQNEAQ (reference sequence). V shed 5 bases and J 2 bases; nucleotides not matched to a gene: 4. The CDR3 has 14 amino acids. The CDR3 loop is CASSISGRPYEQYF. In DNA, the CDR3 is TGTGCCAGCAGCATTAGCGGGAGACCCTACGAGCAGTACTTC.

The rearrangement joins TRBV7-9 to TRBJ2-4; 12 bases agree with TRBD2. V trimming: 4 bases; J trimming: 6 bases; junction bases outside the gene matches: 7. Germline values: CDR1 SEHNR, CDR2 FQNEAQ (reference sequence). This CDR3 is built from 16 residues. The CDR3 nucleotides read TGTGCCAGCAGCTCCCCGTGGACTAGCGGGGTAAACATTCAGTACTTC. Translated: CASSSPWTSGVNIQYF.

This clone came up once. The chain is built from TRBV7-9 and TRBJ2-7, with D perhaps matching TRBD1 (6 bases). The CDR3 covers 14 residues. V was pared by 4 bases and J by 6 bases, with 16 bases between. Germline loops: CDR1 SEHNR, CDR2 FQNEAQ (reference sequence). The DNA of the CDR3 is TGTGCCAGCAGCTCGGCACAGGGAATAGTCGAGCAGTACTTC. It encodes CASSSAQGIVEQYF.

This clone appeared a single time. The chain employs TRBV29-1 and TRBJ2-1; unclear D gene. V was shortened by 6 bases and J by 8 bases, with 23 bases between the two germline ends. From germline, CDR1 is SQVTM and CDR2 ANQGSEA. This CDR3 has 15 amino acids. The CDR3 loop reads CSVAGRGYKIDEQFF. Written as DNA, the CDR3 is TGCAGCGTAGCCGGTAGAGGCTATAAGATCGATGAGCAGTTCTTC.

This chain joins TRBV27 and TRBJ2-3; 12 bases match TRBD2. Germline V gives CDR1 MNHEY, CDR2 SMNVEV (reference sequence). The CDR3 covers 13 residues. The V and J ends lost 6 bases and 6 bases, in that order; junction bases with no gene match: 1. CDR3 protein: CASRLAGGDTQYF. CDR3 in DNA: TGTGCCAGCAGACTAGCGGGGGGTGATACGCAGTATTTT.

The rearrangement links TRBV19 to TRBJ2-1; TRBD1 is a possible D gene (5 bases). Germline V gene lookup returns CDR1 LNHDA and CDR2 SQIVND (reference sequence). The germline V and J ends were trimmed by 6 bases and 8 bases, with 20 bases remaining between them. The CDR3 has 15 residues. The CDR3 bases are TGTGCCAGTAGCCATGGCAGGGTCGGTGCGGATGAGCAGTTCTTC. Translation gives CASSHGRVGADEQFF.

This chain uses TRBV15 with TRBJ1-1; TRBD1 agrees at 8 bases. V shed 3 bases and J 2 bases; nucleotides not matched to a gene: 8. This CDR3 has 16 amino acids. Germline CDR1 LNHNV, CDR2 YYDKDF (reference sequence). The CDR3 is CATSRDPGTGNTEAFF. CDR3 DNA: TGTGCCACCAGCAGGGATCCCGGGACAGGTAACACTGAAGCTTTCTTT.

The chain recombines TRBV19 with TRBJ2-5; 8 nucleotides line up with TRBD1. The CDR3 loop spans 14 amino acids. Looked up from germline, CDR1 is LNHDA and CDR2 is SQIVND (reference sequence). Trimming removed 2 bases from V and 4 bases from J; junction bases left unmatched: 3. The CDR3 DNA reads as TGTGCCAGTAGTATATCACAGGGGGGAGAGACCCAGTACTTC. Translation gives CASSISQGGETQYF. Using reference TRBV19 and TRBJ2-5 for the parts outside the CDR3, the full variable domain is DGGITQSPKYLFRKEGQNVTLSCEQNLNHDAMYWYRQDPGQGLRLIYYSQIVNDFQKGDIAEGYSVSREKKESFPLTVTSAQKNPTAFYLCASSISQGGETQYFGPGTRLLVL.

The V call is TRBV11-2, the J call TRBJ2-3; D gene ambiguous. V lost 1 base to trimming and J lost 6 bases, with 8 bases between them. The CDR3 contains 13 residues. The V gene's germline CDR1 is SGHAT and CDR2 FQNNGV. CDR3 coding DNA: TGTGCCAGCAGCTTAGTGTCGGAGGATACGCAGTATTTT. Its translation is CASSLVSEDTQYF.

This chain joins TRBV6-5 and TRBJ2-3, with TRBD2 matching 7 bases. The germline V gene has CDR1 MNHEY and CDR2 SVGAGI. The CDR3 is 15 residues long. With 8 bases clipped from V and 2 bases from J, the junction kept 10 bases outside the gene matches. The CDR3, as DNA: TGTGCCAGCCACCCTAGCGGTTTCCTCACAGATACGCAGTATTTT. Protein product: CASHPSGFLTDTQYF.

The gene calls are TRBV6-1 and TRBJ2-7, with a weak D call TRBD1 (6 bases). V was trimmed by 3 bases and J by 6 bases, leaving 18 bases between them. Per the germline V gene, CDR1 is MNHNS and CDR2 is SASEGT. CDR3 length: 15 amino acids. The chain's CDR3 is CASSDNGQGLSEQYF. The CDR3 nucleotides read TGTGCCAGCAGTGATAATGGGCAGGGGCTATCCGAGCAGTACTTC.

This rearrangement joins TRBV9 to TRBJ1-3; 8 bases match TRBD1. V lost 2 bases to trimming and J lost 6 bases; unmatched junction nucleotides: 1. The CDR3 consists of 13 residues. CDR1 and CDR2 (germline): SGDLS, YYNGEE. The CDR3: CASSVGQANTIYF. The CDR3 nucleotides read TGTGCCAGCAGCGTGGGACAGGCAAACACCATATATTTT.

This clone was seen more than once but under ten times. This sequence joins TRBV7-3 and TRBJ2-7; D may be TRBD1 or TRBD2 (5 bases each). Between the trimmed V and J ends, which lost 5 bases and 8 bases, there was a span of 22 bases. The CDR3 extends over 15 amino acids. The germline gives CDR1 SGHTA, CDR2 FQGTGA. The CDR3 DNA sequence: TGTGCCAGCAGCGCAGCTCCGGGGCGTCCGGGGAAGCAGTACTTC. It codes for CASSAAPGRPGKQYF.

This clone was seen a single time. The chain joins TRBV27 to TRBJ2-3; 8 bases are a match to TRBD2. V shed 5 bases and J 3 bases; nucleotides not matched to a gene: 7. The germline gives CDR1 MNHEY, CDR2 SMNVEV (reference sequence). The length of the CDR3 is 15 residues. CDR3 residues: CASSDGSGSTDTQYF. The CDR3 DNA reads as TGTGCCAGCAGTGACGGGAGCGGGAGTACAGATACGCAGTATTTT.

The CDR3 region is CASRGSDNQPQHF. The CDR3 DNA reads TGCGCCAGCAGGGGTTCGGACAATCAGCCCCAGCATTTT. This rearrangement joins TRBV5-1 to TRBJ1-5; D gene ambiguous. CDR1 and CDR2 from the germline V gene are SGHRS and YFSETQ. CDR3 length equals 13 residues. V lost 5 bases to trimming and J lost 3 bases, with 9 bases between them.